These T cell receptor beta chains were read from a single sample in a study of T cells after yellow fever vaccination. One entry per CDR3 protein, called by TCRdb with MiXCR from the 5' RACE reads. The sample comprises 400,000 to 650,000 distinct CDR3 sequences, around a fifth of which are singletons, and around 16% rests with the top ten. Sequenced here: PBMCs, sampled 21 days after the first yellow fever vaccination. Every receptor here comes from a man aged 18 to 29 who received the YFV17D yellow fever vaccine. Each CDR3 is given with its conserved first and last residue. A D gene is named only where the DNA matches it firmly. Only part of the rows carry a size: once, few, many, or a class if the clone is expanded.

abundance	j_gene	d_gene	v_gene	CDR3nt	CDR3aa
NA	TRBJ1-6	TRBD1	TRBV5-6	TGTGCCAGCAGCCCAGGGGGGGTCGGTTCACCCCTCCACTTT	CASSPGGVGSPLHF
NA	TRBJ1-2	NA	TRBV5-1	TGCGCCAGTAAGGACATTTACTATGGCTACACCTTC	CASKDIYYGYTF
NA	TRBJ1-2	NA	TRBV7-8	TGTGCCAGCAGCTTAAGGACACCAAATAACTATGGCTACACCTTC	CASSLRTPNNYGYTF
many	TRBJ1-1	TRBD1	TRBV4-2	TGTGCCAGCAGCCCCAGGGGGATGAACACTGAAGCTTTCTTT	CASSPRGMNTEAFF
NA	TRBJ1-1	NA	TRBV11-2	TGTGCCAGCAGCTTAGTCCCTGGAAACACTGAAGCTTTCTTT	CASSLVPGNTEAFF
many	TRBJ2-5	TRBD2	TRBV12-3/TRBV12-4	TGTGCCAGCAGTTCGCCCGTGACTAGCGGCCAAGAGACCCAGTACTTC	CASSSPVTSGQETQYF
NA	TRBJ2-5	NA	TRBV3-1	TGTGCCAGCAGCCAAAGGTCTGAAGAGACCCAGTACTTC	CASSQRSEETQYF
few	TRBJ2-6	NA	TRBV2	TGTGCCAGCAGTGAATTTCCTGGTTCTGGGGCCAACGTCCTGACTTTC	CASSEFPGSGANVLTF
NA	TRBJ2-7	TRBD2	TRBV27	TGTGCCAGCAGTCCGGTAGAAGGGGCGGGGGGGCGTGACGAGCAGTACTTC	CASSPVEGAGGRDEQYF
few	TRBJ1-1	NA	TRBV5-1	TGCGCCAGCAGCTTGGGTCCTCTCGACATTTCCTACACTGAAGCTTTCTTT	CASSLGPLDISYTEAFF
few	TRBJ2-3	NA	TRBV5-1	TGCGCCAGCTTGAGGGCGATCAGCACAGATACGCAGTATTTT	CASLRAISTDTQYF
few	TRBJ2-1	NA	TRBV4-3	TGCGCCAGCAGCCAAGATAGATCTAGCAGATCCTACAATGAGCAGTTCTTC	CASSQDRSSRSYNEQFF
NA	TRBJ2-3	NA	TRBV10-1	TGCGCCAGCAGTGAGTCGGAGGACTTGCGCACAGATACGCAGTATTTT	CASSESEDLRTDTQYF
NA	TRBJ2-3	TRBD2	TRBV20-1	TGCAGTGCTAGAGCCTTAGCGGGCCCGTCAGATACGCAGTATTTT	CSARALAGPSDTQYF
NA	TRBJ2-1	TRBD2	TRBV7-6	TGTGCCAGCAGCTTAGGGGCTAGCGGGGGCCATAATGAGCAGTTCTTC	CASSLGASGGHNEQFF
NA	TRBJ1-2	NA	TRBV29-1	TGCAGCGTCTTGACAGGCGCATATGGCTACACCTTC	CSVLTGAYGYTF
few	TRBJ2-3	TRBD2	TRBV6-1	TGTGCCAGCAGTGATGTGGGGGGGACCATCGGTACGCAGTATTTT	CASSDVGGTIGTQYF
NA	TRBJ1-4	NA	TRBV7-9	TGTGCCAGCAGCTCTTATGCTGAAAAACTGTTTTTT	CASSSYAEKLFF
few	TRBJ1-5	NA	TRBV7-8	TGTGCCAGCAGCTTACAGAGTTATAGCAATCAGCCCCAGCATTTT	CASSLQSYSNQPQHF
few	TRBJ2-5	NA	TRBV6-5	TGTGCCAGCAGTTACTCGTGGGGCCAAGAGACCCAGTACTTC	CASSYSWGQETQYF
many	TRBJ2-2	NA	TRBV27	TGTGCCAGCAGCCCTCCCACCGGGGAGCTGTTTTTT	CASSPPTGELFF
NA	TRBJ1-2	NA	TRBV5-1	TGCGCCAGCAGCGTGGACAGCAGGGGCTACACCTTC	CASSVDSRGYTF
many	TRBJ2-4	NA	TRBV5-1	TGCGCCAGCAGCAAAGAATCCAAAAACATTCAGTACTTC	CASSKESKNIQYF
NA	TRBJ1-5	NA	TRBV25-1	TGTGCCAGCAGTGAATTTGGGGTCAATCAGCCCCAGCATTTT	CASSEFGVNQPQHF
few	TRBJ1-5	NA	TRBV3-1	TGTGCCAGCAGCCAATTGACACAAAGCAATCAGCCCCAGCATTTT	CASSQLTQSNQPQHF
NA	TRBJ2-4	NA	TRBV9	TGTGCCAGCAGCGTAGGGGGGCGGTCCTCCAGTGGGAACATTCAGTACTTC	CASSVGGRSSSGNIQYF
NA	TRBJ2-3	TRBD2	TRBV4-1	TGCGCCAGCAGCCAAGGTTGGGGAGGGGATTCGCCAGATACGCAGTATTTT	CASSQGWGGDSPDTQYF
NA	TRBJ2-1	NA	TRBV12-3/TRBV12-4	TGTGCCAGCAGTTTCTGGCAGGGACGCTCCTACAATGAGCAGTTCTTC	CASSFWQGRSYNEQFF
few	TRBJ2-4	TRBD2	TRBV11-2	TGTGCCAGCAGCCTCCGGGAGGGGCTAGCCAAAAACATTCAGTACTTC	CASSLREGLAKNIQYF
NA	TRBJ2-2	TRBD2	TRBV4-1	TGCGCCAGCAGCCTAAGGGAGGGGACCTTCACCGGGGAGCTGTTTTTT	CASSLREGTFTGELFF
few	TRBJ1-2	NA	TRBV27	TGTGCCAGCAGCTTAGGAGGGGCTTTCTATGGCTACACCTTC	CASSLGGAFYGYTF
NA	TRBJ1-4	NA	TRBV11-2	TGTGCCAGCAGCATACGGTTTAATGAAAAACTGTTTTTT	CASSIRFNEKLFF
few	TRBJ2-1	NA	TRBV5-1	TGCGCCAGAAGCTTGTACACCGGGACCTTCTACAATGAGCAGTTCTTC	CARSLYTGTFYNEQFF
NA	TRBJ1-6	NA	TRBV6-2/TRBV6-3	TGTGCCAGCAGCAAGAGGGGGGGTGAAAGCTCACCCCTCCACTTT	CASSKRGGESSPLHF
many	TRBJ2-2	NA	TRBV5-1	TGCGCCAGCAGCAGGACCGTATCCGGGGAGCTGTTTTTT	CASSRTVSGELFF
NA	TRBJ1-2	NA	TRBV7-8	TGTGCCAGCAGCCCCTCGGCAGGATCCTATGGCTACACCTTC	CASSPSAGSYGYTF
many	TRBJ1-3	TRBD1	TRBV20-1	TGCAGTGCTAGGACAGGGAACACCATATATTTT	CSARTGNTIYF
NA	TRBJ2-1	NA	TRBV6-2/TRBV6-3	TGTGCCAGCAGTTACGAGTTCGGGGAATCCAGCTCCTACAATGAGCAGTTCTTC	CASSYEFGESSSYNEQFF
few	TRBJ2-1	NA	TRBV5-1	TGCGCCAGCAGCCCGGCCCCGCCGGGGAATGAGCAGTTCTTC	CASSPAPPGNEQFF
NA	TRBJ2-2	NA	TRBV28	TGTGCCAGCACTCGCGCCGGGGGTTGGACCGGGGAGCTGTTTTTT	CASTRAGGWTGELFF
few	TRBJ2-1	NA	TRBV7-8	TGTGCCAGCAGCTTCTCCTTCACCCCCCAAGGCAATGAGCAGTTCTTC	CASSFSFTPQGNEQFF
few	TRBJ2-5	TRBD2	TRBV4-1	TGCGCCAGCAGCCAAGATGGAGGCGGGGGGCTCGGGAGGGGTGAGACCCAGTACTTC	CASSQDGGGGLGRGETQYF
few	TRBJ2-3	NA	TRBV5-6	TGTGCCAGCAGCTTGATCCAGTCAACAGATACGCAGTATTTT	CASSLIQSTDTQYF
NA	TRBJ2-3	TRBD2	TRBV27	TGTGCCAGCACCTCAAGACTAGCGGGCACAGATACGCAGTATTTT	CASTSRLAGTDTQYF
NA	TRBJ2-1	TRBD2	TRBV7-8	TGTGCCAGCAGCTTGGAACTTCTAGCGGGGGGACGTGAGCAGTTCTTC	CASSLELLAGGREQFF
NA	TRBJ2-5	NA	TRBV15	TGTGCCACCAGCAGAGGATTGGAACGTATCCAAGAGACCCAGTACTTC	CATSRGLERIQETQYF
NA	TRBJ2-3	NA	TRBV6-5	TGTGCCAGCATCAAGGAGTATACGCAGTATTTT	CASIKEYTQYF
few	TRBJ1-6	NA	TRBV12-3/TRBV12-4	TGTGCCAGCAGTTCAACGACCGCACCCCTCCACTTT	CASSSTTAPLHF
NA	TRBJ1-6	NA	TRBV7-2	TGTGCCACCACAGAGGGACGTTCACCCCTCCACTTT	CATTEGRSPLHF
few	TRBJ2-1	NA	TRBV11-1	TGTGCCAGCAGCCCCTCCCTGACGCGGGGCCCCTACAATGAGCAGTTCTTC	CASSPSLTRGPYNEQFF
many	TRBJ1-2	NA	TRBV7-2	TGTGCCAGCAGCTCTCGGGACTTGAACTATGGCTACACCTTC	CASSSRDLNYGYTF
few	TRBJ1-1	NA	TRBV29-1	TGCAGCGTTGTTCTCGGGACTGAAGCTTTCTTT	CSVVLGTEAFF
few	TRBJ2-5	NA	TRBV7-9	TGTGCCAGCGTACGCTCCGGACACAAAGAGACCCAGTACTTC	CASVRSGHKETQYF
few	TRBJ2-3	NA	TRBV5-8	TGTGCCAGCAGCTCCCGCGGGGAGTTTACAGATACGCAGTATTTT	CASSSRGEFTDTQYF